Sequencing of this TCR beta chain was carried out in a study of PD-1 blockade in classical Hodgkin lymphoma. In the case of this clone: The antigen is not known. Other DNA sequences in the same sample also yield this CDR3.

The assay was immunoSEQ multiplex PCR, and TCRdb's table has in-frame clones only and misses some. The sample has more than 95,000 clones, over 85% seen once; the top ten hold 15% to 20%. Germline V gene lookup returns CDR1 GTSNPN and CDR2 SVGIG (reference sequence). The CDR3 consists of 11 residues. The V gene lost 3 bases and the J gene lost 6 bases, with 7 bases spanning the gap. Time point described: cycle 4 day 1 (C4D1), after 6 weeks of nivolumab. All patients relapsed after autologous stem cell transplantation, and brentuximab vedotin exposure varied. General observations from the study: At C4D1, TCR diversity had climbed significantly for CD4+ cells, though not for CD8+ cells.

The sample was peripheral blood mononuclear cells (PBMCs), taken before the fourth cycle of nivolumab. The TCR originated in a human donor with classical Hodgkin lymphoma. V usage is TRBV30 and J usage is TRBJ2-3; D unclear. CDR3 nucleotides: TGTGCCTGGAGCCCATCGGATACGCAGTATTTT. Translation: CAWSPSDTQYF.